Presented here are 10 T cell receptor beta chains from one specimen sequenced in a study of T cells in Graves' hyperthyroidism and ophthalmopathy. TCR beta CDR3 regions were amplified from RNA transcripts. The HTBI set primed first-round TCR CDR3 RT-PCR. TCRdb reprocessed the multiplex PCR reads with MiXCR, giving one entry per CDR3 protein. Among about 380,000 distinct CDR3 sequences listed, about 13% were seen once. Sequencing was performed on blood. These receptors were taken from a man aged 30 to 39 with Graves' hyperthyroidism that later progressed to Graves' ophthalmopathy.

In DNA form, the CDR3 reads TGCGCCAGCAGCCAAGAAGGAATAGCTGCAGATACGCAGTATTTT. This gives the protein CASSQEGIAADTQYF. This rearrangement joins TRBV4-1 to TRBJ2-3; D gene uncertain. V lost 0 bases to trimming and J lost 4 bases, with 11 bases between them. Germline lookup yields CDR1 MGHRA and CDR2 YSYEKL. The CDR3 is 15 amino acids.

Many counts were recorded for this clonotype. This chain links TRBV7-8 with TRBJ2-3; TRBD2 matches 8 bases. The CDR3 sequence is 17 residues long. Germline V gives CDR1 SGHVS, CDR2 FQNEAQ. With V trimmed by 5 bases and J by 1 base, 11 bases remained unmatched. The chain's CDR3 is CASSPVMGLGGTDTQYF. Here the CDR3 DNA reads TGTGCCAGCAGCCCAGTAATGGGACTAGGAGGCACAGATACGCAGTATTTT.

V is TRBV12-3 or TRBV12-4 and J is TRBJ2-7; no definite D call. V lost 3 bases, J lost 3 bases, and 15 bases lay in between. This CDR3 comprises 15 residues. CDR3 sequence reads: CASSFSHHVNYEQYF. The DNA for the CDR3 is TGTGCCAGCAGTTTCTCACACCACGTCAACTACGAGCAGTACTTC.

Only a few counts were recorded for this clonotype. V is TRBV7-9 and J is TRBJ1-5, with a possible D match to TRBD1 (6 bases). The CDR3 is 15 amino acids. The germline V gene has CDR1 SEHNR and CDR2 FQNEAQ (reference sequence). V was clipped by 3 bases and J by 8 bases, with 17 bases between them. The CDR3: CASSLGGGGVKPQHF. CDR3 sequence (DNA): TGTGCCAGCAGCTTGGGGGGAGGGGGTGTTAAGCCCCAGCATTTT. Supplemented by reference TRBV7-9 and TRBJ1-5, the full variable domain reads DTGVSQNPRHKITKRGQNVTFRCDPISEHNRLYWYRQTLGQGPEFLTYFQNEAQLEKSRLLSDRFSAERPKGSFSTLEIQRTEQGDSAMYLCASSLGGGGVKPQHFGDGTRLSIL.

The chain combines TRBV18 with TRBJ1-6; D gene ambiguous. CDR3 length equals 16 residues. Trimming pared 2 bases from V and 0 bases from J, leaving 8 bases between. CDR1 is KGHSH and CDR2 is LQKENI in the germline V gene. The CDR3 DNA sequence: TGTGCCAGCTCACCAATACCGAGCTCCTATAATTCACCCCTCCACTTT. This codes for CASSPIPSSYNSPLHF. Combining the CDR3 with reference TRBV18 and TRBJ1-6 gives the whole variable domain NAGVMQNPRHLVRRRGQEARLRCSPMKGHSHVYWYRQLPEEGLKFMVYLQKENIIDESGMPKERFSAEFPKEGPSILRIQQVVRGDSAAYFCASSPIPSSYNSPLHFGNGTRLTVT.

The genes are TRBV5-5 and TRBJ2-1; 7 bases fit TRBD2. CDR3 length equals 15 residues. The ends lost 5 bases at V and 7 bases at J; junction bases unmatched: 12. Germline assignment: CDR1 SGHKS and CDR2 YYEKEE (reference sequence). The CDR3 DNA reads TGTGCCAGCAGTTCAAGAACGGGCGGGGGTAATGAGCAGTTCTTC. Translated, it gives CASSSRTGGGNEQFF. Together with reference TRBV5-5 and TRBJ2-1, the CDR3 gives the full variable domain: DAGVTQSPTHLIKTRGQQVTLRCSPISGHKSVSWYQQVLGQGPQFIFQYYEKEERGRGNFPDRFSARQFPNYSSELNVNALLLGDSALYLCASSSRTGGGNEQFFGPGTRLTVL.

The genes are TRBV12-3 or TRBV12-4 and TRBJ1-3; D gene ambiguous. Trimming left V 5 bases short and J 8 bases short, with 10 bases between. This CDR3 has 12 amino acids. CDR3 sequence: CASSPIRYTIYF. CDR3 in DNA: TGTGCCAGCAGTCCTATCCGTTACACCATATATTTT.

At least ten counts were recorded for this clonotype. The chain employs TRBV11-2 and TRBJ2-5; D perhaps matches TRBD2 (7 bases). CDR1 SGHAT and CDR2 FQNNGV come from the germline V gene. The CDR3 runs to 15 residues. Trimming left V 0 bases short and J 5 bases short, with 13 bases between. The CDR3 DNA reads as TGTGCCAGCAGCTTAGATAAAGGGGGGGCCGAGACCCAGTACTTC. Its translation is CASSLDKGGAETQYF.

This clonotype was detected only a few times. This chain links TRBV20-1 with TRBJ2-2; D tentatively fits TRBD1 or TRBD2 (5 bases each). With 6 bases removed from V and 9 bases from J, the gap between germline ends came to 20 bases. There are 14 residues in the CDR3. Germline CDR1 reads DFQATT; CDR2 reads SNEGSKA (reference sequence). The CDR3 DNA sequence: TGCAGTGCCCGGGGACCAAGGAATGGAAGGGAGCTGTTTTTT. It encodes CSARGPRNGRELFF.

This clonotype was counted only a few times. The rearrangement links TRBV20-1 to TRBJ2-5, with TRBD2 matching 8 bases. Germline lookup yields CDR1 DFQATT and CDR2 SNEGSKA (reference sequence). The CDR3 has 17 amino acids. The junction had 17 bases not matched to a gene; V was cut back by 5 bases and J by 3 bases. CDR3 sequence (DNA): TGCAGTGCTCGGGGGGGGTCTCGCGGGGGGCCAAAAGAGACCCAGTACTTC. Amino acids: CSARGGSRGGPKETQYF.